Listed below are T cell receptor beta chains from one sample, sequenced in a study of blood T cell repertoires in COVID-19. Some clones are missing from TCRdb's copy, which holds only in-frame ones; the method was immunoSEQ multiplex PCR. The sample holds 100,000 to 130,000 clones; roughly 90% are singletons and the top ten take 4.5% to 6%. Input material: peripheral blood. The receptors originated from a man between 40 and 49 years old with active or convalescent COVID-19. CDR3s include the opening cysteine and the closing phenylalanine or tryptophan. The D gene is left open where the match is weak. Size is omitted from some rows. Given values are once, few, many or a class for expanded clones.

DNA,CDR3,D,J,size,V
TGTGCCTGGAAGTCCATAGCGGGACTCTCCTACGAGCAGTACTTC,CAWKSIAGLSYEQYF,TRBD2,TRBJ2-7,once,TRBV30
TGTGCCAGCAGTTACCAACAGACCTACAATGAGCAGTTCTTC,CASSYQQTYNEQFF,-,TRBJ2-1,-,TRBV6-2/TRBV6-3
TGTGCCAGTAGTTTAGGCGGGAGCCTTTCCTACGAGCAGTACTTC,CASSLGGSLSYEQYF,TRBD2,TRBJ2-7,-,TRBV19
TGTGCCTGCGCCCAGGGGCTTGGTGGAAACACCATATATTTT,CACAQGLGGNTIYF,-,TRBJ1-3,-,TRBV30
TGTGCCAGCAGCCCCCGACAGGGACCCTATGGCTACACCTTC,CASSPRQGPYGYTF,TRBD1,TRBJ1-2,-,TRBV7-2
TGCGCCAGCAGCCCGAGTGCTAGCGGGAGCTACGAGCAGTACTTC,CASSPSASGSYEQYF,TRBD2,TRBJ2-7,-,TRBV4-3
TGTGCCAGCAGTCCTCGTGGACAGGGGGGGAATCAGCCCCAGCATTTT,CASSPRGQGGNQPQHF,TRBD1,TRBJ1-5,-,TRBV28
TGTGCCAGCAGTCCATACAGGGACACTGAAGCTTTCTTT,CASSPYRDTEAFF,-,TRBJ1-1,-,TRBV28
TGTGCCAGCCAGACAGGAGGTGGCTACACCTTC,CASQTGGGYTF,-,TRBJ1-2,-,TRBV6-5
TGTGCCAGCAGCTTAGGGTCCCGCGGTGGCTACACCTTC,CASSLGSRGGYTF,-,TRBJ1-2,-,TRBV7-2
TGTGCCAGCAGTCTAGCGGGAGCTGGAGAGACCCAGTACTTC,CASSLAGAGETQYF,TRBD2,TRBJ2-5,-,TRBV7-3
TGTGCCAGCAGTTTACGTCCAAACTATAAGTACGAGCAGTACTTC,CASSLRPNYKYEQYF,-,TRBJ2-7,-,TRBV27
TGCGCCAGCAGACAAGGACTAGCGGTAGGATCATATGAGCAGTTCTTC,CASRQGLAVGSYEQFF,TRBD2,TRBJ2-1,few,TRBV5-1
TGTGCCAGCAGTTCCACAGGGGCTCTCGGGGAAAAACTGTTTTTT,CASSSTGALGEKLFF,TRBD1,TRBJ1-4,-,TRBV27
TGTGCCAGCAGCTCTGGCAGACAGGGAAGGGATGCTAATGAAAAACTGTTTTTT,CASSSGRQGRDANEKLFF,TRBD1,TRBJ1-4,once,TRBV7-8
TGCAGTGCTAGTGCGGCTAGCGGGAGCTACGAGCAGTACTTC,CSASAASGSYEQYF,TRBD2,TRBJ2-7,once,TRBV20-1
TGTGCCAGCAGTCCGCGGGGGACGAACACTGAAGCTTTCTTT,CASSPRGTNTEAFF,-,TRBJ1-1,-,TRBV7-9
TGCAGCGTTGAAGAAAGACTAGCGGCGAACACCGGGGAGCTGTTTTTT,CSVEERLAANTGELFF,TRBD2,TRBJ2-2,-,TRBV29-1
TGCGCCAGCAGCCAAGGAAGGACAGGGGCAGGTATGGGCAATCAGCCCCAGCATTTT,CASSQGRTGAGMGNQPQHF,TRBD1,TRBJ1-5,-,TRBV4-1
TGCGCCAGCAGTCCGGGTTTTGGTAACACCGGGGAGCTGTTTTTT,CASSPGFGNTGELFF,-,TRBJ2-2,-,TRBV10-1
TGCGCCAGCAGCCAAGCTCGTTTGAGCTCTGGAAACACCATATATTTT,CASSQARLSSGNTIYF,-,TRBJ1-3,-,TRBV4-3
TGTGCCAGCAGCGTAAGCCCCGACGCGGGTCAGCCCCAGCATTTT,CASSVSPDAGQPQHF,-,TRBJ1-5,-,TRBV9
TGTGCCAGCTCCCTACTCCGACTAGCGGGGACCCAAGAGACCCAGTACTTC,CASSLLRLAGTQETQYF,TRBD2,TRBJ2-5,-,TRBV18
TGCGCCAGCAGACAGGGGCCGAGCAATCAGCCCCAGCATTTT,CASRQGPSNQPQHF,TRBD1,TRBJ1-5,-,TRBV5-1
TGTGCCAGCAGTCAAGGGGGAACACTGCCCAAAAACATTCAGTACTTC,CASSQGGTLPKNIQYF,-,TRBJ2-4,-,TRBV28
TGCGCCAGCAGCCAGGGTAGGCAGGGGGTAAACACTGAAGCTTTCTTT,CASSQGRQGVNTEAFF,TRBD1,TRBJ1-1,-,TRBV4-1
TGTGCCAGCAGTACCCTAGCACAGGGTACGCAGTATTTT,CASSTLAQGTQYF,-,TRBJ2-3,-,TRBV28
TGTGCCAGTTCAGGAGGGCGGGGGCTCAATGAGCAGTTCTTC,CASSGGRGLNEQFF,-,TRBJ2-1,-,TRBV9
TGTGCCAGCAGTGGGGGAGGGTTCACTGAAGCTTTCTTT,CASSGGGFTEAFF,-,TRBJ1-1,once,TRBV2
TGTGCCAGCAGCCCCCCGGGGGAAACCTACAATGAGCAGTTCTTC,CASSPPGETYNEQFF,-,TRBJ2-1,-,TRBV7-3
TGTGCCAGCAGCTTGGATCTAGGGGGCCGGGATGAGCAGTTCTTC,CASSLDLGGRDEQFF,TRBD1,TRBJ2-1,-,TRBV5-4
TGTGCCAGCAGCTTGGACAACACAGATACGCAGTATTTT,CASSLDNTDTQYF,-,TRBJ2-3,few,TRBV7-9